Here is one T cell receptor (beta chain) with its context. What it recognizes is unknown. Sample time point: week 23, last vaccination. It was 300 ug of mutant IDH1 20-mer peptide that made up each vaccine dose, given with topical imiquimod. This record comes from a study of a mutant IDH1 vaccine in newly diagnosed glioma. Study details: Investigators started vaccination 4-6 weeks after radiotherapy alone, or with temozolomide cycles. Among treated patients, roughly 60% were male and roughly 40% female, and mean age was around 40 years.

Produced via immunoSEQ multiplex PCR; TCRdb's table is partial and in-frame only. The repertoire includes 65,000 or so clones, 70% to 90% of them detected once, and approximately 4% sits in the top ten. Study-level points and caveats: Seemingly, top peripheral T cell clonotype changes bore no relation to pseudoprogression.

The germline V gene has CDR1 SGHTA and CDR2 FQGNSA. This CDR3 has 15 residues. Trimming cost V 6 bases and J 4 bases, with 16 bases left between them. The sequence derives from a man under 40 with glioma. This rearrangement joins TRBV7-2 to TRBJ1-5, with D uncertain. The source material was PBMCs, sampled from a glioma patient whose treatment included an IDH1 peptide vaccine. CDR3 bases: TGTGCCAGCAGTCCAAAGGGCGATAATAATCAGCCCCAGCATTTT. Protein sequence: CASSPKGDNNQPQHF.